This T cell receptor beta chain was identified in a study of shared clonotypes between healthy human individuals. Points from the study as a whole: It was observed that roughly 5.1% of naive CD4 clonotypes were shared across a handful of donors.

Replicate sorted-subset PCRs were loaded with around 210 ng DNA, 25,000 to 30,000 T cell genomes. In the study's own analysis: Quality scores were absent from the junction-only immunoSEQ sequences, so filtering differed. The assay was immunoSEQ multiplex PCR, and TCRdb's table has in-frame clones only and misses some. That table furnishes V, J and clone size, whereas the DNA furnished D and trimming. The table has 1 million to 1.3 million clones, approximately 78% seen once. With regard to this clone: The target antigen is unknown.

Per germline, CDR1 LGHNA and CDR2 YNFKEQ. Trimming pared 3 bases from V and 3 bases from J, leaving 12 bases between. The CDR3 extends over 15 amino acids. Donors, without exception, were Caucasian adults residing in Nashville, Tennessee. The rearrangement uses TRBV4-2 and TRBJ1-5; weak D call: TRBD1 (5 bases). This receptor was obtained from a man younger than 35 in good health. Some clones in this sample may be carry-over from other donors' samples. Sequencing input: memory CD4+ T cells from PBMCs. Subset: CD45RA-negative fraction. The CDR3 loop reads CASSQEGRLNQPQHF. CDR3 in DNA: TGTGCCAGCAGCCAGGAGGGGCGCCTCAATCAGCCCCAGCATTTT.